This is a list of T cell receptor beta chains from one sample in a study of shared clonotypes between healthy human individuals. Generated by immunoSEQ multiplex PCR, the TCRdb table keeps only in-frame clones and is missing some. This table has millions of clones, roughly 94% appearing once. The sequenced material came from naive CD8+ T cells sorted from blood. The receptors here all came from a man in his late teens or twenties in good health. CDR3s include the opening cysteine and the closing phenylalanine or tryptophan. The D gene is left open where the match is weak. The listing skips clone size in some rows; elsewhere it reads once, few, many or a size class.

TRBV4-1	TRBJ2-1	.	.	TGCGCCAGCAGCCAAGAACCCACAGGCTACAATGAGCAGTTCTTC	CASSQEPTGYNEQFF
TRBV7-2	TRBJ2-5	.	.	TGTGCCAGCAGCCCCCTTGGCTATGGGGCCGAGAGGACCCAGTACTTC	CASSPLGYGAERTQYF
TRBV23-1	TRBJ2-7	TRBD1	.	TGCGCCAGGGGGACAGGCATCTCCTACGAGCAGTACTTC	CARGTGISYEQYF
TRBV29-1	TRBJ1-1	.	.	TGCAGCGTTGTGTCGGGCAGGGCGAACACTGAAGCTTTCTTT	CSVVSGRANTEAFF
TRBV13	TRBJ2-3	.	.	TGTGCCAGCAGCTTAAATGGTATCGATACGCAGTATTTT	CASSLNGIDTQYF
TRBV25-1	TRBJ2-7	.	.	TGTGCCAGCAGTGAATATGAAGCTTACGAGCAGTACTTC	CASSEYEAYEQYF
TRBV5-6	TRBJ2-7	.	.	TGTGCCAGCAGCTTCGGACTACTCGAGCAGTACTTC	CASSFGLLEQYF
TRBV28	TRBJ1-1	.	.	TGTGCCAGCAGTTACCCCCCCGGGACCACTGAAGCTTTCTTT	CASSYPPGTTEAFF
TRBV7-9	TRBJ2-2	TRBD1	.	TGTGCCAGCGACCGAGGACAGGGTTTTTCCACCGGGGAGCTGTTTTTT	CASDRGQGFSTGELFF
TRBV7-9	TRBJ2-5	TRBD1	.	TGTGCCAGCAGCTCTGGGACAGAGAAAGAGACCCAGTACTTC	CASSSGTEKETQYF
TRBV9	TRBJ2-7	TRBD2	.	TGTGCCAGCAGCACCGCCGGGGGGTACGAGCAGTACTTC	CASSTAGGYEQYF
TRBV9	TRBJ2-1	TRBD2	once	TGTGCCAGCACTGAAGGGAGTAGCGGGGGGGCCCCCTACAATGAGCAGTTCTTC	CASTEGSSGGAPYNEQFF
TRBV5-6	TRBJ2-7	.	once	TGTGCCAGCAGCTTGGGTTCGGCCTACGAGCAGTACTTC	CASSLGSAYEQYF
TRBV30	TRBJ2-7	.	.	TGTGCCTGGAGAGATATGACAACCTACGAGCAGTACTTC	CAWRDMTTYEQYF
TRBV7-7	TRBJ2-1	.	.	TGTGCTAGCAGCTTAAATGAACAGAATGAGCAGTTCTTC	CASSLNEQNEQFF
TRBV9	TRBJ2-7	.	.	TGTGCCAGCAGCGTAGGGGCAGGGCCCTACGAGCAGTACTTC	CASSVGAGPYEQYF
TRBV14	TRBJ2-7	.	.	TGTGCCAGCAGCCCGAACAGGGTCGAGCAGTACTTC	CASSPNRVEQYF
TRBV6-6	TRBJ2-1	.	.	TGTGCCAGCAGTGCCCTAAATTACAATGAGCAGTTCTTC	CASSALNYNEQFF
TRBV9	TRBJ1-1	.	few	TGTGCCAGCAGCGTAGGCGGGTTCACTGAAGCTTTCTTT	CASSVGGFTEAFF
TRBV30	TRBJ1-4	.	once	TGTGCCTGGGACCGTTCGGTTGGGGAAAAACTGTTTTTT	CAWDRSVGEKLFF
TRBV6-6	TRBJ1-2	.	.	TGTGCCAGCAGTTACACCCAGGGTGACTATGGCTACACCTTC	CASSYTQGDYGYTF
TRBV28	TRBJ2-5	TRBD1	.	TGTGCCAGCAGTCCCCGGACAGGGGGTCAAGAGACCCAGTACTTC	CASSPRTGGQETQYF
TRBV27	TRBJ1-3	.	.	TGTGCCAGCAGTTTTTCCAGCTCCAGCTCTGGAAACACCATATATTTT	CASSFSSSSSGNTIYF
TRBV7-9	TRBJ2-5	TRBD1	.	TGTGCCAGCAGCTTATTGGACAGGGATCAAGAGACCCAGTACTTC	CASSLLDRDQETQYF
TRBV5-1	TRBJ2-1	TRBD2	.	TGCGCCAGCACTTCTTGGACAGTTGGGCTAGCGGGAGAGGTAAGCTCCTACAATGAGCAGTTCTTC	CASTSWTVGLAGEVSSYNEQFF
TRBV6-1	TRBJ1-2	.	.	TGTGCCAGCAGTGACAGCCATTATGGCTACACCTTC	CASSDSHYGYTF
TRBV7-3	TRBJ1-4	.	.	TGTGCCAGCAGCTGGGATGTGACTAATGAAAAACTGTTTTTT	CASSWDVTNEKLFF
TRBV5-1	TRBJ1-1	.	.	TGCGCCAGCAGCTTGCTACAGGGAGGCACTGAAGCTTTCTTT	CASSLLQGGTEAFF
TRBV9	TRBJ2-1	TRBD2	.	TGTGCCAGCAGCGCCCCGGGACTAGCTTACAATGAGCAGTTCTTC	CASSAPGLAYNEQFF
TRBV18	TRBJ2-7	TRBD1	.	TGTGCCAGCTCACCAACAGGGGGCTCCTACGAGCAGTACTTC	CASSPTGGSYEQYF
TRBV27	TRBJ1-5	.	once	TGTGCCAGCGCGGGGGATTTTAATCAGCCCCAGCATTTT	CASAGDFNQPQHF
TRBV27	TRBJ1-2	TRBD1	.	TGTGCCAGCAGTTTATCGAAAGGACAGGGGGACTATGGCTACACCTTC	CASSLSKGQGDYGYTF
TRBV7-9	TRBJ2-7	.	.	TGTGCCAGCAGCTTTCTAACAGCTAACTCCTACGAGCAGTACTTC	CASSFLTANSYEQYF
TRBV10-3	TRBJ2-2	TRBD2	.	TGTGCCATCAGTGAGTCGACGTTGCGGGGGGCAGGCACCGGGGAGCTGTTTTTT	CAISESTLRGAGTGELFF
TRBV25-1	TRBJ2-3	.	.	TGTGCCAGCAGTGAATGGGGGAACTTGAACACAGATACGCAGTATTTT	CASSEWGNLNTDTQYF
TRBV6-6	TRBJ2-7	.	.	TGTGCCAGCAGTACACGGACAGCCTACGAGCAGTACTTC	CASSTRTAYEQYF
TRBV13	TRBJ2-3	.	.	TGTGCCAGCAGCGGAACAGGGAGAGATACGCAGTATTTT	CASSGTGRDTQYF
TRBV7-9	TRBJ2-2	.	.	TGTGCCAGCAGCTTACTGGACCCCGCCACCGGGGAGCTGTTTTTT	CASSLLDPATGELFF
TRBV27	TRBJ2-1	TRBD2	.	TGTGCCAGCAGTCCCCAGCTCAGAAGCGGGAGACTCGACAATGAGCAGTTCTTC	CASSPQLRSGRLDNEQFF
TRBV10-1	TRBJ1-2	.	once	TGCGCCAGCAGTGAGTGGACAGCGCGCCAGAGCTACACCTTC	CASSEWTARQSYTF
TRBV11-2	TRBJ2-7	TRBD2	.	TGTGCCAGCAGTGGGCTAGCGGGAGGCTACGAGCAGTACTTC	CASSGLAGGYEQYF
TRBV2	TRBJ1-2	TRBD1	.	TGTGCCAGCAGCGACGGACAGGGCGTAATCGCTAACTATGGCTACACCTTC	CASSDGQGVIANYGYTF
TRBV18	TRBJ2-7	TRBD1	.	TGTGCCAGCTCACCGACAGGGACCAGCTCCTACGAGCAGTACTTC	CASSPTGTSSYEQYF